This T cell receptor beta chain was captured in a study of breast tumors, draining lymph nodes, adjacent tissues. Study-wide findings and caveats: Tumor T cell lymph node origin was a supported hypothesis, not proven. Tumor and nontumor repertoires were significantly more similar in luminal-like than in basal-like breast cancer. Data fit most tumor T cells coming from lymph node, expanding in tumor. Compared with lymph nodes, tumors were less diverse; compared with nontumor tissue, more.

The ends were cut back, 4 bases at V and 0 bases at J, with 13 bases in the middle. Germline CDR1 and CDR2: SNHLY and FYNNEI. This CDR3 has 15 residues. TCRdb re-analysed the multiplex PCR reads in MiXCR, keeping a single row per CDR3 protein. Of 150,000 to 200,000 distinct CDR3 sequences detected, approximately 30% appear once; the ten largest clones hold over 4%. This clonotype was detected many times. Its antigen remains unidentified. Breast cancer patients provided tissue from their axillary draining lymph nodes. The sequence was collected from a female donor with breast cancer. Some clones in this sample may be carry-over from other donors' samples. The rearrangement uses TRBV2 and TRBJ2-7; D gene unclear. Sequencing used axillary lymph node tissue. CDR3 residues: CASSGLSRSSYEQYF. The CDR3, as DNA: TGTGCCAGCAGTGGCCTTAGCCGCAGCTCCTACGAGCAGTACTTC.